The clone carrying this TCR beta chain was counted between two and nine times. Its cognate antigen is unknown. Using its own MiXCR run on the 5' RACE reads, TCRdb lists one record per CDR3 protein. The sample carries 110,000 or so distinct CDR3 sequences, 20% to 25% recorded once. The data belong to a study of T-cell memory formation after mild COVID-19. Study-wide findings and caveats: CD4/CD8 balance characterized clones contracting day 15 to 85, and CD4+ skew characterized later expanders.

V lost 3 bases, J lost 6 bases, and 13 bases lay in between. The germline gives CDR1 SGDLS, CDR2 YYNGEE. CDR3 length equals 14 residues. Sequencing used PBMCs or a T cell subset sorted from them (not recorded which). The sequence was collected from a man between 18 and 29 years old who had mild COVID-19 (a few samples of this study predate the infection). Cell type and time point are not known. V is TRBV9 and J is TRBJ2-1, with D uncertain. CDR3 in amino acids: CASSAAVGPNEQFF. The CDR3 DNA reads as TGTGCCAGCAGCGCAGCCGTTGGGCCCAATGAGCAGTTCTTC.